This entry concerns a single TCR beta chain. Its antigen remains unidentified. The record originates from a study of shared clonotypes between healthy human individuals. Points from the study as a whole: Deeper or shallower sequencing was expected to change how clonotypes are shared among donors.

Clones were sequenced by immunoSEQ multiplex PCR, and TCRdb holds only the in-frame ones, with some missing. The data hold hundreds of thousands of clones, with around 76% observed a single time. V was trimmed by 4 bases and J by 0 bases, leaving 9 bases between them. Germline V gene lookup returns CDR1 GTSNPN and CDR2 SVGIG (reference sequence). The CDR3 consists of 14 residues. The sample comprised PBMCs. This sequence originates from a middle-aged woman in good health. Some clones in this sample may be carry-over from other donors' samples. The rearrangement links TRBV30 to TRBJ1-4; no definite D call. CDR3 sequence: CAWNLGPTNEKLFF. DNA for the CDR3: TGTGCCTGGAACCTCGGACCAACTAATGAAAAACTGTTTTTT.